This entry lists 19 T cell receptor beta chains sequenced from one sample in a study of cytomegalovirus exposure and HLA in healthy donors. PCR primers comprised 60 Vbeta and 13 Jbeta primers. Assay used: immunoSEQ multiplex PCR; TCRdb lists only in-frame clones, some missing. The table records roughly 130,000 clones, roughly two thirds of them present only once. The sample comprised PBMCs. The receptors stem from a man younger than 40 in good health and CMV-seropositive.

The CDR3, as DNA: TGTGCCATCAGTGACCCCCCGGCAGGCTCTGGAAACACCATATATTTT. Protein sequence: CAISDPPAGSGNTIYF. The gene calls are TRBV10-3 and TRBJ1-3; D unclear. The CDR3 contains 16 residues. Germline values: CDR1 ENHRY, CDR2 SYGVKD. Trimming shortened V by 3 bases and J by 0 bases, and 12 bases separated the two germline ends.

The chain is built from TRBV18 and TRBJ2-4; D ambiguous. Trimming removed 6 bases from V and 8 bases from J, with 17 bases in between. Germline V gives CDR1 KGHSH, CDR2 LQKENI. This CDR3 is 14 amino acids long. The CDR3 here is CASSIFRESDIQYF. The DNA for the CDR3 is TGTGCCAGCTCCATATTCCGCGAATCGGACATTCAGTACTTC.

This chain joins TRBV28 and TRBJ1-2, with 8 nucleotides matching TRBD1. The CDR3 has 12 amino acids. With V trimmed by 7 bases and J by 8 bases, 6 bases remained unmatched. The germline V gene has CDR1 MDHEN and CDR2 SYDVKM. The CDR3 here is CASIAGGAGYTF. For the CDR3, the DNA is TGTGCCAGCATTGCAGGGGGCGCCGGCTACACCTTC.

This clone came up a few times. The rearrangement links TRBV27 to TRBJ2-1, with 10 nucleotides matching TRBD2. The germline gives CDR1 MNHEY, CDR2 SMNVEV (reference sequence). The CDR3 has 16 amino acids. Trimming cost V 7 bases and J 5 bases; bases outside gene matches: 11. The CDR3 bases are TGTGCCAGCATCCACTCGGGACTAGCGAACAACAATGAGCAGTTCTTC. This encodes CASIHSGLANNNEQFF.

This clone showed up just a few times. J is TRBJ1-4 and V is TRBV29-1, with D possibly TRBD1 on 6 matching bases. There are 12 residues in the CDR3. The V gene lost 6 bases and the J gene lost 4 bases, with 9 bases spanning the gap. CDR1 and CDR2 (germline): SQVTM, ANQGSEA. This chain's CDR3 is CSVGQFNEKLFF. As DNA, the CDR3 is TGCAGCGTCGGACAGTTTAATGAAAAACTGTTTTTT.

This chain joins TRBV5-4 and TRBJ2-7; the D is unclear. V was clipped by 0 bases and J by 3 bases, with 10 bases between them. The CDR3 extends over 14 amino acids. Germline V CDR1 and CDR2: SGHNT, YYREEE (reference sequence). The CDR3 nucleotides are TGTGCCAGCAGCTTGGCACCCAGACTCTACGAGCAGTACTTC. This gives the protein CASSLAPRLYEQYF.

The chain couples TRBV27 to TRBJ1-2, with no clear D. CDR1 is MNHEY and CDR2 is SMNVEV in the germline V gene (reference sequence). The CDR3 sequence is 13 residues long. V lost 5 bases and J lost 4, with 11 bases in between. Here the CDR3 DNA reads TGTGCCAGCAGTCGGGGTCCTGGCTATGGCTACACCTTC. Translating it yields CASSRGPGYGYTF.

The chain combines TRBV27 with TRBJ1-1; D not certain. CDR1 and CDR2 (germline): MNHEY, SMNVEV (reference sequence). Trimming shortened V by 2 bases and J by 3 bases, and 10 bases separated the two germline ends. This CDR3 has 14 residues. The CDR3 DNA is TGTGCCAGCAGTTTAGTAGGCGGGGACACTGAAGCTTTCTTT. Protein sequence: CASSLVGGDTEAFF.

This clone has only a few counts. This chain uses TRBV6-6 with TRBJ1-2, with 12 bases identical to TRBD1. V lost 8 bases, J lost 8 bases, and 3 bases stayed unmatched. CDR1 and CDR2 (germline): MNHNY, SVGAGI (reference sequence). The CDR3 spans 12 residues. CDR3 loop: CASPGTGGGYTF. The DNA for the CDR3 is TGTGCCAGCCCCGGGACAGGGGGCGGCTACACCTTC.

This clone showed up just a few times. The J gene is TRBJ1-6, the V gene TRBV4-3; D is perhaps TRBD1 (6 bases). Trimming pared 4 bases from V and 7 bases from J, leaving 17 bases between. The CDR3 is 16 amino acids. CDR1 LGHNA and CDR2 YSLEER come from the germline V gene. In DNA form, the CDR3 reads TGCGCCAGCAGCCGACATGACAGGTCGCGGAATTCACCCCTCCACTTT. Translated: CASSRHDRSRNSPLHF.

The chain employs TRBV5-1 and TRBJ2-2, with 12 nucleotides matching TRBD2. Germline trimming cut 4 bases from V and 6 bases from J; bases unmatched to any gene: 19. The CDR3 sequence is 20 residues long. Germline V gene lookup returns CDR1 SGHRS and CDR2 YFSETQ. The CDR3 nucleotides are TGCGCCAGCAGCCAACTACTAGCGGGAGGTTTTTCGATTAGTTCCGGGGAGCTGTTTTTT. The encoded protein is CASSQLLAGGFSISSGELFF. Drawing the rest from reference TRBV5-1 and TRBJ2-2, the complete variable domain is KAGVTQTPRYLIKTRGQQVTLSCSPISGHRSVSWYQQTPGQGLQFLFEYFSETQRNKGNFPGRFSGRQFSNSRSEMNVSTLELGDSALYLCASSQLLAGGFSISSGELFFGEGSRLTVL.

V and J are TRBV19 and TRBJ2-7; 12 bases line up with TRBD2. CDR1 LNHDA and CDR2 SQIVND come from the germline V gene (reference sequence). The CDR3 sequence is 15 residues long. Germline trimming cut 5 bases from V and 3 bases from J; bases unmatched to any gene: 5. Here the CDR3 DNA reads TGTGCCAGTAGTCCCCGGACTAGCGGGAACTACGAGCAGTACTTC. It translates to CASSPRTSGNYEQYF.

The chain combines TRBV5-5 with TRBJ1-3; tentatively, D is TRBD1 (6 bases). V gave up 4 bases and J gave up 3 bases, with 14 bases separating them. This CDR3 is built from 15 residues. CDR1 and CDR2 (germline): SGHKS, YYEKEE (reference sequence). For the CDR3, the DNA is TGTGCCAGCAGCAGGACAGTCAGTAATGGAAACACCATATATTTT. It encodes CASSRTVSNGNTIYF.

J is TRBJ2-7 and V is TRBV15, with a weak D call TRBD2 (7 bases). This CDR3 comprises 15 residues. The germline CDR1 and CDR2 sequences are LNHNV and YYDKDF (reference sequence). The germline V and J ends were trimmed by 1 base and 2 bases, with 12 bases remaining between them. For the CDR3, the DNA is TGTGCCACCAGCAGAGGGGGGGCGGGAGCCTACGAGCAGTACTTC. It yields the protein CATSRGGAGAYEQYF.

CDR3 sequence: CASSMGGIQAFF. The CDR3 region has the DNA TGTGCCAGTAGTATGGGAGGTATCCAAGCTTTCTTT. The chain has TRBV19 and TRBJ1-1; no reliable D call. The V gene lost 3 bases and the J gene lost 9 bases, with 11 bases spanning the gap. This CDR3 has 12 amino acids. Germline values: CDR1 LNHDA, CDR2 SQIVND (reference sequence).

CDR3 bases: TGCAGCGGGACCGGGACTAGCGGGACCAATGAGCAGTTCTTC. The encoded protein is CSGTGTSGTNEQFF. The chain links TRBV29-1 to TRBJ2-1, with 13 bases aligning to TRBD2. The CDR3 length is 14 residues. Germline CDR1 reads SQVTM; CDR2 reads ANQGSEA. V shed 7 bases, J shed 6 bases, and the junction held 6 bases outside the gene matches.

The DNA for the CDR3 is TGCGCCAGCAGCCCTTCCAGCGTTGGCGTTCAGCCCCAGCATTTT. Translating gives CASSPSSVGVQPQHF. The V call is TRBV4-1, the J call TRBJ1-5; D unresolved. Germline-derived CDR1 and CDR2 are MGHRA and YSYEKL. The CDR3 runs to 15 residues. V lost 4 bases to trimming and J lost 6 bases, with 16 bases between them.

This clone was counted a few times. The rearrangement uses TRBV9 and TRBJ2-3; D not certain. From germline, CDR1 is SGDLS and CDR2 YYNGEE. The ends were cut back, 0 bases at V and 2 bases at J, with 10 bases in the middle. The CDR3 extends over 15 amino acids. CDR3 sequence (DNA): TGTGCCAGCAGCGTAGGGGCAACTTCCACAGATACGCAGTATTTT. The encoded protein is CASSVGATSTDTQYF.

V gene TRBV5-1 combines with J gene TRBJ1-1, with 8 bases that match TRBD1. This CDR3 is built from 13 residues. The ends lost 0 bases at V and 11 bases at J; junction bases unmatched: 6. Germline CDR1 and CDR2: SGHRS and YFSETQ. CDR3 residues: CASSLEQGGGAFF. The CDR3 nucleotides are TGCGCCAGCAGCTTGGAACAGGGGGGAGGGGCTTTCTTT.